This is a list of T cell receptor beta chains from one sample in a study of PD-1 blockade in classical Hodgkin lymphoma. The protocol was immunoSEQ multiplex PCR, while the TCRdb copy is restricted to in-frame clones and leaves out a portion. The sample has around 28,000 clones; roughly 71% are singletons. This sample comprised peripheral blood mononuclear cells (PBMCs), obtained before the second cycle of nivolumab. These receptors were taken from a human donor with classical Hodgkin lymphoma. Each CDR3 is given with its conserved first and last residue. The order of the fields is J gene, V gene, clone size, D gene, CDR3 DNA, CDR3 protein. A D gene is named only where the DNA matches it firmly. Some rows mark clone size as missing; the rest say once, few, many or name a class of expanded clone.

j_gene: TRBJ1-2; v_gene: TRBV19; abundance: .; d_gene: .; CDR3nt: TGTGCCAGTAGTATACTACAGGGCAACTATGGCTACACCTTC; CDR3aa: CASSILQGNYGYTF
j_gene: TRBJ1-6; v_gene: TRBV9; abundance: .; d_gene: .; CDR3nt: TGTGCCAGCAGCGTAGTCGAAAATTCACCCCTCCACTTT; CDR3aa: CASSVVENSPLHF
j_gene: TRBJ1-3; v_gene: TRBV5-1; abundance: .; d_gene: .; CDR3nt: TGCGCCAGCAGCTTGGGAACAGGGCCCCCCTCTGGAAACACCATATATTTT; CDR3aa: CASSLGTGPPSGNTIYF
j_gene: TRBJ2-5; v_gene: TRBV7-8; abundance: .; d_gene: .; CDR3nt: TGTGCCAGCAGCCCACGGACTATGCAGACCCAGTACTTC; CDR3aa: CASSPRTMQTQYF
j_gene: TRBJ2-1; v_gene: TRBV28; abundance: .; d_gene: TRBD2; CDR3nt: TGTGCCAGCAGTGGGGGACTAGCGGGATTTGGGTACAATGAGCAGTTCTTC; CDR3aa: CASSGGLAGFGYNEQFF
j_gene: TRBJ2-6; v_gene: TRBV2; abundance: few; d_gene: .; CDR3nt: TGTGCCAGCAGTAACTCCTTACCTTTAAGCTCTGGGGCCAACGTCCTGACTTTC; CDR3aa: CASSNSLPLSSGANVLTF
j_gene: TRBJ1-4; v_gene: TRBV5-1; abundance: .; d_gene: TRBD1; CDR3nt: TGCGCCAGCAGCCTCAGGACAGGGGCAACTAATGAAAAACTGTTTTTT; CDR3aa: CASSLRTGATNEKLFF
j_gene: TRBJ2-1; v_gene: TRBV4-3; abundance: .; d_gene: TRBD1; CDR3nt: TGCGCCAGCAGCCAAGTCAGGGGACAGGCTACCTACAATGAGCAGTTCTTC; CDR3aa: CASSQVRGQATYNEQFF
j_gene: TRBJ1-1; v_gene: TRBV7-2; abundance: .; d_gene: .; CDR3nt: TGTGCCAGCAGCTTCTTAACTCAGAACACTGAAGCTTTCTTT; CDR3aa: CASSFLTQNTEAFF
j_gene: TRBJ2-1; v_gene: TRBV2; abundance: .; d_gene: .; CDR3nt: TGTGCCAGCAGTCGTAAAGGGGGGGCTAACATAGGCTATGAGCAGTTCTTC; CDR3aa: CASSRKGGANIGYEQFF
j_gene: TRBJ2-6; v_gene: TRBV5-4; abundance: .; d_gene: TRBD1; CDR3nt: TGTGCCAGCAGCCCCGGGACAGGGGCTGGGGCCAACGTCCTGACTTTC; CDR3aa: CASSPGTGAGANVLTF
j_gene: TRBJ2-1; v_gene: TRBV6-6; abundance: .; d_gene: TRBD1; CDR3nt: TGTGCCAGCAGTCCGACAGGGGCTGGCTACAATGAGCAGTTCTTC; CDR3aa: CASSPTGAGYNEQFF
j_gene: TRBJ1-5; v_gene: TRBV27; abundance: few; d_gene: .; CDR3nt: TGTGCCAGCAGTCAGGCGGAGGGTCCCCAGCATTTT; CDR3aa: CASSQAEGPQHF
j_gene: TRBJ1-1; v_gene: TRBV29-1; abundance: .; d_gene: .; CDR3nt: TGCAGCGTTGATGGTCTGGGCACTGAAGCTTTCTTT; CDR3aa: CSVDGLGTEAFF
j_gene: TRBJ2-2; v_gene: TRBV18; abundance: few; d_gene: .; CDR3nt: TGTGCCAGCTCCTTGACCGATTACACCGGGGAGCTGTTTTTT; CDR3aa: CASSLTDYTGELFF
j_gene: TRBJ2-3; v_gene: TRBV5-8; abundance: .; d_gene: .; CDR3nt: TGTGCCAGCAGCTTGGCCCAGGCCAGTCAGTATTTT; CDR3aa: CASSLAQASQYF
j_gene: TRBJ1-4; v_gene: TRBV28; abundance: few; d_gene: TRBD1; CDR3nt: TGTGCCAGTAAGGGTTGGGACAGAACAAATGAAAAACTGTTTTTT; CDR3aa: CASKGWDRTNEKLFF
j_gene: TRBJ2-5; v_gene: TRBV5-1; abundance: .; d_gene: .; CDR3nt: TGCGCCAGCAGCTTGGGGGTAGAGACCCAGTACTTC; CDR3aa: CASSLGVETQYF
j_gene: TRBJ1-4; v_gene: TRBV11-2; abundance: .; d_gene: .; CDR3nt: TGTGCCAGCAGCTTGAGACAAGGGGTGTATTTT; CDR3aa: CASSLRQGVYF
j_gene: TRBJ1-1; v_gene: TRBV29-1; abundance: .; d_gene: .; CDR3nt: TGCAGCGTTAGGGGGGGCGGGAACACTGAAGCTTTCTTT; CDR3aa: CSVRGGGNTEAFF
j_gene: TRBJ2-1; v_gene: TRBV6-5; abundance: .; d_gene: TRBD2; CDR3nt: TGTGCCAGCAGATCTGCGGGAGGGCCCTACAATGAGCAGTTCTTC; CDR3aa: CASRSAGGPYNEQFF
j_gene: TRBJ1-2; v_gene: TRBV27; abundance: few; d_gene: .; CDR3nt: TGTGCCAGCAGTTTAGTGAGGGGCGGCTATGGCTACACCTTC; CDR3aa: CASSLVRGGYGYTF
j_gene: TRBJ2-3; v_gene: TRBV10-3; abundance: .; d_gene: .; CDR3nt: TGTGCCATCGGGCAGGGGGACTCTAGCACAGATACGCAGTATTTT; CDR3aa: CAIGQGDSSTDTQYF
j_gene: TRBJ1-2; v_gene: TRBV20-1; abundance: .; d_gene: .; CDR3nt: TGCAGTGCTAGCACAGTTTATGGCTACACCTTC; CDR3aa: CSASTVYGYTF
j_gene: TRBJ1-3; v_gene: TRBV5-4; abundance: .; d_gene: .; CDR3nt: TGTGCCAGCAGCTCGACCCCCGGGATCTCTGGAAACACCATATATTTT; CDR3aa: CASSSTPGISGNTIYF
j_gene: TRBJ1-1; v_gene: TRBV9; abundance: .; d_gene: .; CDR3nt: TGTGCCAGCAGCGTAGTTCAGGGGCCACCCTTGAACACTGAAGCTTTCTTT; CDR3aa: CASSVVQGPPLNTEAFF
j_gene: TRBJ2-2; v_gene: TRBV30; abundance: .; d_gene: .; CDR3nt: TGTGCCTGGGACCCCGGGTGGAGCGGGGAGCTGTTTTTT; CDR3aa: CAWDPGWSGELFF
j_gene: TRBJ1-5; v_gene: TRBV18; abundance: .; d_gene: .; CDR3nt: TGTGCCAGCTCACTTCAGGGAATACTGGGAAGCAATCAGCCCCAGCATTTT; CDR3aa: CASSLQGILGSNQPQHF
j_gene: TRBJ1-5; v_gene: TRBV15; abundance: .; d_gene: .; CDR3nt: TGTGCCACCAGCAGAGGAGACAGGTCGCTCGGCAATCAGCCCCAGCATTTT; CDR3aa: CATSRGDRSLGNQPQHF
j_gene: TRBJ2-7; v_gene: TRBV7-2; abundance: .; d_gene: TRBD2; CDR3nt: TGTGCCAGCAGCCGGAGTGGGACTAGCGGAGGCGAGCAGTACTTC; CDR3aa: CASSRSGTSGGEQYF
j_gene: TRBJ2-2; v_gene: TRBV7-2; abundance: .; d_gene: TRBD1; CDR3nt: TGTGCCAGCTCCCGAAGGGACAGGGTGTCCGGGGAGCTGTTTTTT; CDR3aa: CASSRRDRVSGELFF
j_gene: TRBJ2-5; v_gene: TRBV19; abundance: few; d_gene: .; CDR3nt: TGTGCCAGTAGCCCTATATTCGACAGGTTTCAAGAGACCCAGTACTTC; CDR3aa: CASSPIFDRFQETQYF
j_gene: TRBJ1-5; v_gene: TRBV28; abundance: .; d_gene: TRBD1; CDR3nt: TGTGCCAGCAGTGGCAGGGGGTACAATCAGCCCCAGCATTTT; CDR3aa: CASSGRGYNQPQHF
j_gene: TRBJ2-2; v_gene: TRBV7-3; abundance: .; d_gene: .; CDR3nt: TGTGCCAGCAGCTTCTATAGGAGCGGGCCCGGGGAGCTGTTTTTT; CDR3aa: CASSFYRSGPGELFF
j_gene: TRBJ1-4; v_gene: TRBV6-5; abundance: few; d_gene: .; CDR3nt: TGTGCCAGCAGTTACCAGGGAAGCAATGAAAAACTGTTTTTT; CDR3aa: CASSYQGSNEKLFF
j_gene: TRBJ2-1; v_gene: TRBV9; abundance: once; d_gene: .; CDR3nt: TGTGCCAGCAGCGCCGGGGACACCAGTTACAATGAGCAGTTCTTC; CDR3aa: CASSAGDTSYNEQFF
j_gene: TRBJ2-7; v_gene: TRBV7-2; abundance: .; d_gene: TRBD2; CDR3nt: TGTGCCAGCAGCTTATTGTCGGGAGGGCCCCACGAGCAGTACTTC; CDR3aa: CASSLLSGGPHEQYF
j_gene: TRBJ1-6; v_gene: TRBV6-6; abundance: once; d_gene: .; CDR3nt: TGTGCCAGCAGTTACTCTAGTTCACCCCTCCACTTT; CDR3aa: CASSYSSSPLHF
j_gene: TRBJ2-1; v_gene: TRBV9; abundance: .; d_gene: TRBD2; CDR3nt: TGTGCCAGCAGCCCTCAGCCTGGACTAGCGGGAGGAGGTTACAATGAGCAGTTCTTC; CDR3aa: CASSPQPGLAGGGYNEQFF
j_gene: TRBJ1-6; v_gene: TRBV6-5; abundance: few; d_gene: .; CDR3nt: TGTGCCAGCAGTTACTCCTACCGGGGAGATTCACCCCTCCACTTT; CDR3aa: CASSYSYRGDSPLHF
j_gene: TRBJ2-7; v_gene: TRBV6-5; abundance: .; d_gene: .; CDR3nt: TGTGCCAGCCGGAGCGGGCTTGGGGCCTACGAGCAGTACTTC; CDR3aa: CASRSGLGAYEQYF
j_gene: TRBJ2-3; v_gene: TRBV5-8; abundance: .; d_gene: .; CDR3nt: TGTGCCAGCAGCCTTTATAGCCCGGCGGGGACAGATACGCAGTATTTT; CDR3aa: CASSLYSPAGTDTQYF
j_gene: TRBJ2-3; v_gene: TRBV30; abundance: .; d_gene: TRBD2; CDR3nt: TGTGCCTGGACAAGCGGGAGGGCCGCTAATACGCAGTATTTT; CDR3aa: CAWTSGRAANTQYF
j_gene: TRBJ1-2; v_gene: TRBV28; abundance: .; d_gene: .; CDR3nt: TGTGCCAGCAGTTTGACCGTCTCTAACTATGGCTACACCTTC; CDR3aa: CASSLTVSNYGYTF
j_gene: TRBJ1-2; v_gene: TRBV19; abundance: few; d_gene: .; CDR3nt: TGTGCCAGTAGTACCTTAGACGGCAACTATGGCTACACCTTC; CDR3aa: CASSTLDGNYGYTF
j_gene: TRBJ1-1; v_gene: TRBV6-5; abundance: .; d_gene: TRBD1; CDR3nt: TGTGCCAGCAGGGGTGGACAGGGTGGTGGCGCTTTCTTT; CDR3aa: CASRGGQGGGAFF
j_gene: TRBJ2-3; v_gene: TRBV19; abundance: .; d_gene: TRBD2; CDR3nt: TGTGCCAGTAGAAGGACTAGCGTGGGCACAGATACGCAGTATTTT; CDR3aa: CASRRTSVGTDTQYF
j_gene: TRBJ2-7; v_gene: TRBV28; abundance: .; d_gene: TRBD2; CDR3nt: TGTGCCAGCGGACTAGCGGGAGGGTACGAGCAGTACTTC; CDR3aa: CASGLAGGYEQYF
j_gene: TRBJ1-2; v_gene: TRBV7-2; abundance: .; d_gene: .; CDR3nt: TGTGCCAGCAGCTTACTTCTCAGAAACTATGGCTACACCTTC; CDR3aa: CASSLLLRNYGYTF
j_gene: TRBJ2-7; v_gene: TRBV9; abundance: once; d_gene: .; CDR3nt: TGTGCCCGCCGAAGGGGACGGACGCAAGAGCAGTACTTC; CDR3aa: CARRRGRTQEQYF
j_gene: TRBJ2-3; v_gene: TRBV7-3; abundance: .; d_gene: TRBD1; CDR3nt: TGTGCCAGCAGCTTAGGACAGGGGGCTACAGATACGCAGTATTTT; CDR3aa: CASSLGQGATDTQYF
j_gene: TRBJ2-7; v_gene: TRBV6-1; abundance: .; d_gene: TRBD1; CDR3nt: TGTGCCAGCAGCCAACTTCCGGGACAGCCCTACGAGCAGTACTTC; CDR3aa: CASSQLPGQPYEQYF